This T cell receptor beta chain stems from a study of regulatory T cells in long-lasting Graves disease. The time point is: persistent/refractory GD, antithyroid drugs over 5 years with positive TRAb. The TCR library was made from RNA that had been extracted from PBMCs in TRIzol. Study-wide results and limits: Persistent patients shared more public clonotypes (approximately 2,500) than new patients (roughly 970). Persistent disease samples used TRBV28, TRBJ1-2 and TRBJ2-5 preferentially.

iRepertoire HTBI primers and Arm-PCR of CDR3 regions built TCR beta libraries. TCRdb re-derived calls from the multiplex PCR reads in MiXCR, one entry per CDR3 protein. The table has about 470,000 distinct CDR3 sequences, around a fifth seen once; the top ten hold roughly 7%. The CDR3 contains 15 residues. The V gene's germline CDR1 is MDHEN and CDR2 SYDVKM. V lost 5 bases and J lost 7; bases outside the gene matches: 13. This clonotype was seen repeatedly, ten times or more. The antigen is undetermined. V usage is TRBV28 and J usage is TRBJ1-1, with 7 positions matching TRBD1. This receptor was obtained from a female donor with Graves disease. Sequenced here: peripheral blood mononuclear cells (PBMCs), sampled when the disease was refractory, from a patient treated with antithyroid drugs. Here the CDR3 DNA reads TGTGCCAGCAGTCCCCGACAGGGACCCCCTTATGAAGCTTTCTTT. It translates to CASSPRQGPPYEAFF.